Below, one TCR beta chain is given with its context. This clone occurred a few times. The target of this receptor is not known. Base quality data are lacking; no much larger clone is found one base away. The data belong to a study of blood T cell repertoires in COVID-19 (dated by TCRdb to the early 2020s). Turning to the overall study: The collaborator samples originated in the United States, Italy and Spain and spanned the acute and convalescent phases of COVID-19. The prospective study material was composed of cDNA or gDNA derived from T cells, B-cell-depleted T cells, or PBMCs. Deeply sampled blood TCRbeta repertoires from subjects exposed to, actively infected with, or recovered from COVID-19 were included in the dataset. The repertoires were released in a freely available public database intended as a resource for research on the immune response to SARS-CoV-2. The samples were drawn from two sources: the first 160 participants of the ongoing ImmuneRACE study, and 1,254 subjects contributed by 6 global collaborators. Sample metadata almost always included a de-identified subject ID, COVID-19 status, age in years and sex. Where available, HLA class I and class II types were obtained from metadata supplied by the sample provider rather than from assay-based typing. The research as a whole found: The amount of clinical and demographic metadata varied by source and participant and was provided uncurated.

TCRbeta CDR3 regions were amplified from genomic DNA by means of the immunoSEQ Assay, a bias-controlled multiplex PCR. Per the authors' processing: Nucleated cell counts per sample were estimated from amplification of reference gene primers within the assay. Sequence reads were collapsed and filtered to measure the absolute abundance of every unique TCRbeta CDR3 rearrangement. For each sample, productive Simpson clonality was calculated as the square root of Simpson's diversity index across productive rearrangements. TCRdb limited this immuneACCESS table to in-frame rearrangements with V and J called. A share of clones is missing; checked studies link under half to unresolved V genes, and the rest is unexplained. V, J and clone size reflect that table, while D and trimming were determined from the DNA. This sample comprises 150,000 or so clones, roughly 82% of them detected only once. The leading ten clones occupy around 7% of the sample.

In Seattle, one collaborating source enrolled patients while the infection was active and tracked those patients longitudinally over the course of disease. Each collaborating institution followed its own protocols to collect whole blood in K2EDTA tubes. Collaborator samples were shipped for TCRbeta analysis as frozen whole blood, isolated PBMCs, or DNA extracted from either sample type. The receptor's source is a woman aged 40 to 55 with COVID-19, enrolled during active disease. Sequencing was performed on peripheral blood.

The DNA sequence reads TGTGCCAGCAGCCAAGGGACAGGGATTCTCGGAAACACCATATATTTT. It encodes CASSQGTGILGNTIYF. Here the chain combines TRBV14 and TRBJ1-3, with 8 bases in between that match TRBD1. Clipping removes 1 base from V and 4 bases from J, with 6 as the unmatched junction base count. According to the germline V gene, CDR1 reads SGHDN and CDR2 reads FVKESK. Including the terminal cysteine and phenylalanine, the CDR3 comprises 16 residues. Kept here is only the CDR3 DNA, which spans 48 bases and is read in frame from base 1.